This TCR beta chain derives from a study of T cell responses to AZD1222 COVID-19 vaccine. Study-level results: After the peak T cell response, and only then, were repertoires sampled. The study found Spike-specific TCR breadth and depth rose after two AZD1222 doses.

This CDR3 has 16 residues. J lost 8 bases, V lost 0 bases, and 6 bases had no gene match. CDR1 and CDR2 from the germline V gene are MNHEY and SVGAGI. A note on this clone: As yet, its antigen is unknown.

Sequencing was performed with immunoSEQ multiplex PCR; in TCRdb, only in-frame clones are kept and a portion is missing. The sample has tens of thousands of clones, around 90% seen once; the top ten hold about 4.3%. The V gene is TRBV6-5, the J gene TRBJ1-6, with TRBD1 matching 8 bases. Specimen: peripheral blood, collected on day 0 of AZD1222 vaccination. The TCR was taken from an adult in good health. The CDR3 spells CASSYSTGAGDSPLHF. The CDR3 nucleotides are TGTGCCAGCAGTTACTCGACAGGGGCTGGGGATTCACCCCTCCACTTT.